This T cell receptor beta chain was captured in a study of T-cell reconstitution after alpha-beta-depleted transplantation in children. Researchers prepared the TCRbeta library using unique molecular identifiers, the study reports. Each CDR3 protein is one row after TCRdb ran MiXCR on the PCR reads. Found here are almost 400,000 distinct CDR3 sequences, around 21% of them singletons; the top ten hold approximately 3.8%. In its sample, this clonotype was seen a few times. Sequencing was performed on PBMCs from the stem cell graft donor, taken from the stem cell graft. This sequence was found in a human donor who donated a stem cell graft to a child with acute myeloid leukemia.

This CDR3 reads CASSFQGLSPLHF. In nucleotides, the CDR3 is TGTGCCAGCAGCTTCCAGGGCTTGTCACCCCTCCACTTT. The J gene is TRBJ1-6, the V gene TRBV7-9; D may be TRBD1 (5 bases). The CDR3 sequence is 13 residues long. CDR1 is SEHNR and CDR2 is FQNEAQ in the germline V gene (reference sequence). Trimming took off 3 bases at V and 10 bases at J, with 10 bases between the two ends.